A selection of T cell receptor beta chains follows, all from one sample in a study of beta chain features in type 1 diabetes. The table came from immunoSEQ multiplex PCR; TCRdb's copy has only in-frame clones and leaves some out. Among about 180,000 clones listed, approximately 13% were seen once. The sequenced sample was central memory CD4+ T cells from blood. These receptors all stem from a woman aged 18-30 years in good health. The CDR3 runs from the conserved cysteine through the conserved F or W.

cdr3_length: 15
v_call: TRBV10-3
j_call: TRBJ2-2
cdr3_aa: CAISEGQGLTGELFF

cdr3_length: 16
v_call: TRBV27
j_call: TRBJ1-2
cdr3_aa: CASRRLREAGNYGYTF

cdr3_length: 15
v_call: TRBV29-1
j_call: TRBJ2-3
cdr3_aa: CSVPRTSMVSDTQYF

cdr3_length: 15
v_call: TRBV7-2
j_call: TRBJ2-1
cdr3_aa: CASSFLAGLYNEQFF

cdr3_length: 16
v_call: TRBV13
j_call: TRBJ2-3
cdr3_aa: CASSRRAGGLTDTQYF

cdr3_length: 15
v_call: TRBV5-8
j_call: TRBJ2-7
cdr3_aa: CASSRGLAGYHEQYF

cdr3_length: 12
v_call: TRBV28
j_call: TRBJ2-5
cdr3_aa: CASGRSGETQYF

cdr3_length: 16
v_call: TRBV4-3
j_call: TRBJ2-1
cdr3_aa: CASSRGRDRRVDEQFF

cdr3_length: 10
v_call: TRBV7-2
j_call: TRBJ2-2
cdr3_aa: CASSSGELFF

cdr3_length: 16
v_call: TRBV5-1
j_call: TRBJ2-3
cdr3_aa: CASTSGRNVGTDTQYF

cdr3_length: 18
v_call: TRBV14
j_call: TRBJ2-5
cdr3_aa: CASSPLPSGTGFRETQYF

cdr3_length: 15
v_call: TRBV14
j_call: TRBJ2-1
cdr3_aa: CASSQLAGVYNEQFF

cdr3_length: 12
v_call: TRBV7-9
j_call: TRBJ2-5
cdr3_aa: CASSLTTETQYF

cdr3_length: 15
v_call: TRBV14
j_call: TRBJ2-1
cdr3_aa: CASSQDATRGNEQFF

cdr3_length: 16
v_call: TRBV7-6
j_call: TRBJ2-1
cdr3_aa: CASSLDPGAAYNEQFF

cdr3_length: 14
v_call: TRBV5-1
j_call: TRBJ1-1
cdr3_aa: CASSSGGQDTEAFF

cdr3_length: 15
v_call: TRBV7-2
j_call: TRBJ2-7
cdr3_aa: CASSLGAGGWREQYF

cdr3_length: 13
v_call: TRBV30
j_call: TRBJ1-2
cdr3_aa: CARQGAGNYGYTF

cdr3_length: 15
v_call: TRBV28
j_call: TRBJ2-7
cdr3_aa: CASSVAGGNSYEQYF

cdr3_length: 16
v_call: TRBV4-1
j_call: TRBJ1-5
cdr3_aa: CASSLGWGQGKEPQHF

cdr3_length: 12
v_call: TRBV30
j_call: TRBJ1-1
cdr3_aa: CAWAQGYKEAFF

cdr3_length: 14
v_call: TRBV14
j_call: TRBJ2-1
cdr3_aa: CASSQDLAQNEQFF

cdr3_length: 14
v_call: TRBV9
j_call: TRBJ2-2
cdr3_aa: CASSVRAGAGELFF

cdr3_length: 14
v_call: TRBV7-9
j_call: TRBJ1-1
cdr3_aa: CASSLFGRGNGAFF

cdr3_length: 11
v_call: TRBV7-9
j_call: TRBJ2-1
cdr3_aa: CASGDSGSQFF

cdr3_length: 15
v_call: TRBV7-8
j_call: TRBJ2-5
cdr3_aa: CASSRRTGGQETQYF

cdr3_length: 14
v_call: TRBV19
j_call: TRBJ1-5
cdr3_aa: CATSGGNGNQPQHF

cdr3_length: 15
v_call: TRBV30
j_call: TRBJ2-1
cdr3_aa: CAWKTQGFAYNEQFF

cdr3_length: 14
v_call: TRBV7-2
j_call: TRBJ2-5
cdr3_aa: CASSLAASNGAQYF